Described below is a single TCR beta chain sequence and its context. There is no known antigen for this receptor. Base qualities are missing; no much larger clone stands one base away. The sample is drawn from a study of human T cells and chemical hapten exposure (dated by TCRdb to the early 2020s). The study in broad terms: For sensitization, 2% DPC in acetone was applied to a roughly 2 cm by roughly 2 cm area of upper inner arm skin. Patch tests used Finn chambers with 0.01% DPC on the upper back, scored after 6 days by International Contact Dermatitis Research Group standards. Twenty-nine alopecia patients provided blood for TCR sequencing at one to four time points (pre-sensitization, 2, 6 and 24 weeks). Patient blood was sampled pre-sensitization (week 0) and at 2, 6 and about 24 weeks after DPC sensitization. Alopecia areata with under or over 50% scalp involvement, alopecia totalis and alopecia universalis were represented in the patient cohort, which was mostly female. This study followed changes in the peripheral blood TCR repertoire in vivo during primary and secondary sensitization of alopecia patients to the hapten diphenylcyclopropenone (DPC). Libraries were combined into a pool for sequencing, and differences in TCR yield between samples came mainly from small differences in library volumes within the pool. Throughout the approximately 24-week study period, patients were also given weekly therapeutic DPC doses on the scalp.

Per the germline V gene, MDHEN is the CDR1 and SYDVKM is the CDR2. V ends up 4 bases short and J 2 bases short, with an unmatched junction base count of 2. Measured from the cysteine to the phenylalanine, the CDR3 is 14 residues long. Only the CDR3 region is kept as DNA, spanning 42 bases read in frame from base 1. Sample time point, as interpreted from the label and publication: patch test 3, about 24 weeks after DPC sensitization. What this sample's treatment or condition label stands for: therapeutic diphenylcyclopropenone sensitization with weekly scalp DPC. At each patch-test visit, blood was drawn before the patch test was applied. Eligible patients were aged 18 to 70, diagnosed with alopecia, deemed suitable for DPC therapy, and excluded if pregnant. Total RNA was extracted from unfractionated whole blood that had been collected in Tempus Blood RNA tubes. The library came from RACE. TCRdb names NextSeq 500 as the instrument used. Library preparation attached unique molecular identifiers to individual cDNA molecules for quantitative, reproducible TCR counting. For every blood RNA sample, sequencing covered both the TCR alpha and TCR beta chains. Regarding the original processing steps: Samples had a median of about 96,000 TCRs, with a range from roughly 23,224 to 750,000. V, J and CDR3 annotation of the TCR reads was carried out using the Decombinator software suite. Every sample was subsampled to the same number of TCRs (28,000) for the PS versus PT1 abundance plots. TCRs were defined as expanded if absent before sensitization and observed at least eight times at the 2-week time point. In TCRdb, the public reads were trimmed at Q25 with fastp and aligned with MiXCR, with productive beta chains retained. CDR3 protein duplicates are merged, each entry listing the most common genes and DNA. TCRdb's processing, not the authors' own work, is the source of the V and J calls. The sample records about 160,000 distinct CDR3 sequences, about a quarter of which are singletons. About 2% of the sample belongs to the ten largest clones.

On the study overall, not on this receptor specifically: Because every patient had alopecia, a presumed autoimmune disease, the patients' immune response might differ from that of healthy individuals. Expanded TCRs formed significantly more large CDR3 similarity clusters than pre-sensitization or healthy control sets, consistent with antigen-driven responses. DPC sensitization did not change the number of TCRs with a frequency above 1 in 1000, and there was no evidence of changes in global repertoire structure. Repeated subsampling changed both the strength of the expansion versus patch-test correlation and the threshold at which that correlation became significant. Patch test score correlated positively with the number of PT1 expanded TCRs, reaching significance at thresholds 8, 16 and 32 but not at 4.

Source: whole blood, taken in connection with sensitization to the hapten diphenylcyclopropenone (DPC). This sequence uses TRBV28 and TRBJ1-3, with 7 middle bases fitting TRBD1. The clonotype originates from a woman under 30 with alopecia areata. Some clones in this sample may be carry-over from other donors' samples. The bases are TGTGCCAGCAGTTCCGGGACAGCTGGAAACACCATATATTTT. It translates as CASSSGTAGNTIYF.